The following is a T cell receptor beta chain sequence with its context. Its antigen remains undetermined. No base qualities exist here, and no much larger clone lies one base off it. This record belongs to a study of blood T cell repertoires in COVID-19 (TCRdb year 2020). Some background on the complete study: Samples from collaborators originated in the United States, Italy and Spain and spanned both the acute and convalescent phases of COVID-19. A de-identified subject ID, COVID-19 status, age in years and sex were almost always included in the sample metadata. The repertoires were released in a freely available public database meant as a resource for research on the immune response to SARS-CoV-2. The samples were drawn from the first 160 participants of the ongoing ImmuneRACE study and from 1,254 subjects provided by 6 global collaborators. The material from the prospective study consisted of cDNA or gDNA derived from T cells, B-cell-depleted T cells, or PBMCs. Where HLA class I and class II types were available, the types were taken from metadata supplied by the sample provider, not from assay-based typing. Subjects who had been exposed to COVID-19, were actively infected with it, or had recovered from it provided the deeply sampled blood TCRbeta repertoires that made up the dataset.

TCRbeta CDR3 regions were amplified from genomic DNA using the immunoSEQ Assay, a bias-controlled multiplex PCR. The published analysis was carried out like this. Nucleated cell counts per sample were estimated from amplification of reference gene primers within the assay. To quantify the absolute abundance of each unique TCRbeta CDR3 rearrangement, sequence reads were collapsed and filtered. For each sample, productive Simpson clonality was calculated by taking the square root of Simpson's diversity index across productive rearrangements. Entries here come from immuneACCESS through TCRdb and include only in-frame sequences with V and J called. Some clones fail to appear in such tables; in the studies checked, an unresolved V gene covers under half of the shortfall, and the cause of the remainder is unknown. V and J calls plus clone size are reproduced from that table; the DNA served to infer D and trimming. A total of around 200,000 clones appear in this sample, roughly 90% of them only once. The ten largest clones represent around 21% of the sample.

The collaborating institutions used their own protocols to collect whole blood in K2EDTA tubes. Collaborator samples were shipped for TCRbeta analysis as frozen whole blood, isolated PBMCs, or DNA extracted from either sample type. General findings and caveats noted by the study authors: How much clinical and demographic metadata was included differed by source and by participant, and the metadata was provided uncurated.

The junction shows trimming of 0 bases on V and 2 bases on J, plus 16 bases between the germline ends. CDR1 and CDR2 are read off the germline V gene as KGHSH and LQKENI. Including the terminal cysteine and phenylalanine, the CDR3 comprises 17 residues. The entry retains the CDR3 DNA only, 51 bases that are in frame from base 1. This receptor was identified in a man between 65 and 85 years old with active or convalescent COVID-19. The chain was built from TRBV18 and TRBJ1-1, with the D gene uncertain. Sequencing was done on a sample of peripheral blood. The sequenced DNA is TGTGCCAGCTCACCACCGGAGGGAAACAGACAAAACACTGAAGCTTTCTTT. This is translated as CASSPPEGNRQNTEAFF.